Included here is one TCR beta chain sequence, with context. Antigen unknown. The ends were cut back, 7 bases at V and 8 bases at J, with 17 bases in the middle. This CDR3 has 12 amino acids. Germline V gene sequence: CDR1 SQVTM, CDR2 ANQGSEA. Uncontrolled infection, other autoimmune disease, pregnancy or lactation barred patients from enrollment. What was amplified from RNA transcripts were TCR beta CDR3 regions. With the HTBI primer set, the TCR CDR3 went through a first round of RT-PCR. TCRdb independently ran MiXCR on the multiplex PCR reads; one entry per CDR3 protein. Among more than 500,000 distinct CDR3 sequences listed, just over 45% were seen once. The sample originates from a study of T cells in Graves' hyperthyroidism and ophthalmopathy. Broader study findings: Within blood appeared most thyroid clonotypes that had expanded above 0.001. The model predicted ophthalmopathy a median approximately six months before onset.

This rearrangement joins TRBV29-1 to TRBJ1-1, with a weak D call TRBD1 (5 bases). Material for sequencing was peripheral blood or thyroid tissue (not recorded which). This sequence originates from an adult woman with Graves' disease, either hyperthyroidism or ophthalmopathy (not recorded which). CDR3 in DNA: TGCAGCGGCCGGGACGCCACATTCGAAGCTTTCTTT. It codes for CSGRDATFEAFF.